The source of this TCR beta chain is a study of blood T cells in healthy people across ages. In germline, CDR1 is SGHRS, CDR2 YFSETQ. This CDR3 has 14 amino acids. Together with a sample-barcoded 5' primer, a J-beta primer mix was included in a second PCR lasting roughly 6 to 12 cycles. TCRdb reprocessed the 5' RACE reads with MiXCR, giving one entry per CDR3 protein. The sample holds about 680,000 distinct CDR3 sequences, 45% to 50% seen once. This clonotype was counted many times. An end of the junction does not agree with germline; a read error may underlie this. This TCR was recovered from a woman aged 55-70 years in good health. The chain employs TRBV5-1 and TRBJ1-4; no firm D call. Specimen: blood. The CDR3 nucleotides are TGCGCCAGCAGCTTGGGACCTTCTAAAGAAAAACTGTTTTTT. It translates to CASSLGPSKEKLFF.